This TCR beta chain emerged from a study of coeliac disease. About the study: Disease groups: newly diagnosed active, refractory type I, gluten-free-diet controlled. High-resolution HLA typing was lacking; TRBV7-2 bias was queried instead. Whole-study results and caveats: Cross-contamination between intraepithelial and lamina propria cells was possible. Most TRB amino acid sequences occurred in only one sample.

The table came from immunoSEQ multiplex PCR; TCRdb's copy has only in-frame clones and leaves some out. The sample carries roughly 5,300 clones, 50% to 70% recorded once. The J segment lost 0 bases and the V segment lost 1 base, leaving 0 bases of the junction unmatched. This CDR3 comprises 16 residues. CDR1 is SGHDN and CDR2 is FVKESK in the germline V gene. A remark on this clone: The target antigen is unknown.

This receptor was obtained from a woman aged 25 to 45 with active celiac disease. Source material: intraepithelial lymphocytes from the gut. The J gene is TRBJ2-2, the V gene TRBV14; 9 nucleotides agree with TRBD2. CDR3 sequence reads: CASSQVAGANTGELFF. DNA for the CDR3: TGTGCCAGCAGCCAAGTAGCGGGGGCGAACACCGGGGAGCTGTTTTTT.